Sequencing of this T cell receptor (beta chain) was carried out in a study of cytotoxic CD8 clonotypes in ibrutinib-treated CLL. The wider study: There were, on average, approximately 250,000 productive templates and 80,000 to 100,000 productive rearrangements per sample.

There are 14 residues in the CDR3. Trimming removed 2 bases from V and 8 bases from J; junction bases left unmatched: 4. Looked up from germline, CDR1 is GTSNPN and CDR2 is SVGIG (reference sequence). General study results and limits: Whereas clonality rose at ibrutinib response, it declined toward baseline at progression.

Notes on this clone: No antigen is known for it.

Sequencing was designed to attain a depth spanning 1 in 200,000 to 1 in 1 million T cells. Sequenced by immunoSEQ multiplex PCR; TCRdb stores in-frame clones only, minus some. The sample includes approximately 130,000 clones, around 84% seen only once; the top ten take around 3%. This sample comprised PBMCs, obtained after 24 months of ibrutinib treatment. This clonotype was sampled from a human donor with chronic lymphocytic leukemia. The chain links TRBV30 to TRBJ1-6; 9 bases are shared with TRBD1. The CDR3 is CAWSSGQGYSPLHF. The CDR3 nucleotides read TGTGCCTGGAGTTCAGGACAGGGGTATTCACCCCTCCACTTT.